The 17 T cell receptor beta chains listed next were all sequenced from one sample in a study of blood T cell repertoires in COVID-19. Generated by immunoSEQ multiplex PCR, the TCRdb table keeps only in-frame clones and is missing some. The sample records about 50,000 clones, around 86% being singletons. The sequencing sample was made of peripheral blood. The receptors stem from a man between 60 and 75 years old with active or convalescent COVID-19.

The rearrangement links TRBV28 to TRBJ1-5, with 7 positions matching TRBD1. Germline CDR1 and CDR2: MDHEN and SYDVKM. J was trimmed by 4 bases and V by 2 bases; bases with no gene match: 2. CDR3 length: 14 residues. DNA of the CDR3: TGTGCCAGCAGTTTAGGGGACAGAAATCAGCCCCAGCATTTT. Encoded protein: CASSLGDRNQPQHF.

The rearrangement uses TRBV7-9 and TRBJ1-5; D unclear. Trimming stripped 4 bases from V and 2 bases from J, with 21 bases between. The CDR3 runs 18 residues. The germline V gene encodes CDR1 SEHNR and CDR2 FQNEAQ (reference sequence). For the CDR3, the DNA is TGTGCCAGCAGCTCAGACGGATTGACCCGCGCGGGCAATCAGCCCCAGCATTTT. Protein product: CASSSDGLTRAGNQPQHF.

This chain joins TRBV1 and TRBJ2-7; TRBD1 is the table's D call, not checked against the DNA. TRBV1 constitutes a pseudogene. This CDR3 spans 13 amino acids. The CDR3 bases are TGCACCAGCAGCCAAAAGTCCCACAACGAGCAGTACTTC. Encoded protein: CTSSQKSHNEQYF.

The chain has TRBV5-1 and TRBJ2-5; 10 bases line up with TRBD2. In germline, CDR1 is SGHRS, CDR2 YFSETQ. CDR3 length equals 15 residues. J was trimmed by 3 bases and V by 0 bases; bases with no gene match: 2. CDR3 sequence: CASSLGLAGEETQYF. CDR3 nucleotides: TGCGCCAGCAGCTTGGGACTAGCGGGCGAAGAGACCCAGTACTTC.

This clone was picked up a small number of times. The chain couples TRBV12-2 to TRBJ2-2; the table assigns TRBD1, which was not confirmed against the DNA. TRBV12-2 is annotated as a pseudogene. CDR3 length equals 14 residues. CDR3 amino acids: CASRLVQDTGELFF. CDR3 nucleotide sequence: TGTGCAAGTCGCTTAGTTCAGGACACCGGGGAGCTGTTTTTT.

This chain links TRBV28 with TRBJ1-4; D perhaps matches TRBD1 (5 bases). The V and J ends lost 5 bases and 8 bases respectively, with 12 bases between them. There are 13 residues in the CDR3. Germline loops: CDR1 MDHEN, CDR2 SYDVKM. The CDR3 sequence: CASSPRVLEKLFF. In DNA, the CDR3 is TGTGCCAGCAGTCCCAGGGTTCTAGAAAAACTGTTTTTT.

This clone has more than one count but fewer than ten. V and J are TRBV19 and TRBJ2-5, with TRBD2 matching over 8 bases. From germline, CDR1 is LNHDA and CDR2 SQIVND (reference sequence). V lost 6 bases and J lost 1; bases outside the gene matches: 13. CDR3 length: 17 amino acids. CDR3 coding DNA: TGTGCCAGTAGGGACCATGGGGCGGGGGGCCGCCAAGAGACCCAGTACTTC. Translation gives CASRDHGAGGRQETQYF. Drawing the rest from reference TRBV19 and TRBJ2-5, the complete variable domain is DGGITQSPKYLFRKEGQNVTLSCEQNLNHDAMYWYRQDPGQGLRLIYYSQIVNDFQKGDIAEGYSVSREKKESFPLTVTSAQKNPTAFYLCASRDHGAGGRQETQYFGPGTRLLVL.

The rearrangement links TRBV28 to TRBJ1-1; TRBD1 might be the D (5 bases). The germline V and J ends were trimmed by 3 bases and 1 base, with 18 bases remaining between them. CDR3 length: 17 residues. Germline assignment: CDR1 MDHEN and CDR2 SYDVKM. The CDR3 bases are TGTGCCAGCAGTTTTGGTCTAGCGGGGGAGGGGAACACTGAAGCTTTCTTT. Translating gives CASSFGLAGEGNTEAFF.

The gene calls are TRBV9 and TRBJ1-1; 12 nucleotides align to TRBD1. In germline, CDR1 is SGDLS, CDR2 YYNGEE. The CDR3 spans 16 residues. Losses at the gene ends were 3 bases for V and 5 bases for J; bases not matched to a gene: 8. CDR3 coding DNA: TGTGCCAGCAGCGCCGGGACAGGGGGCGCTATAACTGAAGCTTTCTTT. This translates into CASSAGTGGAITEAFF.

This sequence joins TRBV5-1 and TRBJ2-5; possible D gene TRBD1, 5 bases. The CDR3 is 16 residues long. Trimming took off 0 bases at V and 4 bases at J, with 16 bases between the two ends. Germline CDR1 is SGHRS and CDR2 is YFSETQ. For the CDR3, the DNA is TGCGCCAGCAGCTTGGGTGCAGGGCTCCTCGGAGAGACCCAGTACTTC. This sequence encodes CASSLGAGLLGETQYF.

This clone was counted a single time. The chain is built from TRBV6-5 and TRBJ1-3; no definite D call. CDR3 length: 12 residues. Germline CDR1 reads MNHEY; CDR2 reads SVGAGI. V was shortened by 6 bases and J by 8 bases, with 11 bases between the two germline ends. The CDR3 protein is CASSLSGDTIYF. CDR3 nucleotide sequence: TGTGCCAGCAGCCTCTCGGGAGACACCATATATTTT.

This chain joins TRBV5-1 and TRBJ2-5, with TRBD2 identical over 7 bases. Trimming cost V 0 bases and J 1 base; bases outside gene matches: 6. CDR1 is SGHRS and CDR2 is YFSETQ in the germline V gene. The CDR3 sequence is 16 residues long. The CDR3 reads CASSLGPAGTQETQYF. The CDR3 region has the DNA TGCGCCAGCAGCTTGGGCCCAGCGGGGACCCAAGAGACCCAGTACTTC.

The gene calls are TRBV5-1 and TRBJ1-2; 10 bases agree with TRBD1. V dropped 3 bases and J dropped 2; count of bases not matched to a gene: 7. Per germline, CDR1 SGHRS and CDR2 YFSETQ. This CDR3 contains 16 residues. DNA for the CDR3: TGCGCCAGCAGCTGGCAGGGACAGGGGACCAACTATGGCTACACCTTC. As protein: CASSWQGQGTNYGYTF.

This clone was seen only a few times. The V call is TRBV5-8, the J call TRBJ1-5, with a possible D match to TRBD1 (6 bases). This CDR3 has 15 amino acids. Trimming took 2 bases from V and 3 from J, leaving 12 bases between them. Germline-derived CDR1 and CDR2 are SGHTS and YDEGEE. CDR3 bases: TGTGCCAGCAGCTTACTCAGGGGTGACAATCAGCCCCAGCATTTT. Translating it yields CASSLLRGDNQPQHF.

This chain uses TRBV21-1 with TRBJ2-7; TRBD2 is taken as the D call from the table, unchecked against the DNA. TRBV21-1 is annotated as a pseudogene. This CDR3 comprises 16 residues. CDR3 sequence: CASSKRGGMGLWEQYF. The CDR3 nucleotides are TGTGCCAGCAGCAAACGTGGGGGGATGGGTCTTTGGGAGCAGTACTTC.

The genes are TRBV30 and TRBJ2-2, with unresolved D. The CDR3 length is 13 residues. The ends were cut back, 3 bases at V and 6 bases at J, with 11 bases in the middle. The germline V gene has CDR1 GTSNPN and CDR2 SVGIG (reference sequence). CDR3 amino acids: CAWSPTAAGELFF. CDR3 nucleotides: TGTGCCTGGAGCCCCACCGCAGCCGGGGAGCTGTTTTTT.

This clone was seen just once. The CDR3 coding sequence is TGTGCCAGCAGTTCCCGACAGGGGGCGCGAGAGCAGTACTTC. It specifies CASSSRQGAREQYF. This chain links TRBV27 with TRBJ2-7, with 10 bases identical to TRBD1. This CDR3 region has 14 residues. Trimming cost V 4 bases and J 7 bases; bases outside gene matches: 7. The germline gives CDR1 MNHEY, CDR2 SMNVEV (reference sequence).